The T cell receptor beta chain under discussion was sequenced for a study of the immune and genomic landscape of osteosarcoma (dated by TCRdb to between 2020 and 2021). At the level of the whole study: The overall cohort was composed of 48 pediatric and adult patients with high-grade osteosarcoma, and a median age at diagnosis of around 30 years (range about 5-81) was recorded. The cohort was enriched for poor-risk disease, as unfavorable pathologic response to standard therapy was shown in nearly 75% of the cohort and about 67% of the cohort were deceased. To characterize the osteosarcoma immunogenomic landscape, TCR sequencing results were integrated with transcriptome, protein array and immunostaining data. The study aimed to explain the limited clinical activity of immune checkpoint inhibitors in osteosarcoma. A couple of samples from the same tumor site were contributed by each of three patients. Osteosarcoma specimens were profiled with whole genome, RNA and T-cell receptor sequencing plus immunohistochemistry and reverse phase protein arrays so that immunogenic potential could be defined. In the overall cohort, more than 45% of patients were male, and localized disease at diagnosis was presented by 70% to 85% of patients. General study outcomes and caveats: Clonality benchmarks were derived from external normal skin and healthy peripheral blood data rather than from matched normal tissue. In five cases a single hyperexpanded clone dominated the repertoire, and each of those five cases had fewer than 100 T-cell clonotypes. Overall, productive TCR clonality was low, with an average of 0.09 and a maximum of 0.3, which suggests limited T-cell clonal expansion. Although TCR productive clonality was higher in the immune-hot C3 cluster than in the cold C1 cluster, TCR productive clonality was still low overall. Along with the frozen tumor specimens, matched blood was collected from just a couple of patients. Sample size was not determined by any statistical method, because osteosarcoma is rare and all possible samples were collected.

This clone was observed once. The antigen this receptor binds is unknown. No base-level quality is on record; no much larger clone is a single base apart. TCR beta chain CDR3 regions were immunosequenced using the ImmunoSEQ Assay (Adaptive Biotechnologies). In the source study's methods: The ImmunoSEQ Analyzer platform was used to export TCRB rearrangements, read counts, read proportions and gene usage. T-cell clonality was calculated from productive rearrangements as 1 minus Pielou's evenness. In the clonal space homeostasis analysis, clonotypes were sorted into rare, small, medium, large or hyperexpanded (0.01 to 1 of the repertoire) bins. TCR productive clonality was compared across immune clusters C1, C2 and C3 using the Wilcoxon rank sum test. TCRdb took this table from immuneACCESS and kept in-frame rearrangements with V and J called. Such tables lack part of the clones; where checked against another copy, unresolved V genes explain under half of the gap, and the rest is unexplained. V, J and clone size were drawn from that table, and D and trimming were deduced from the DNA. Across this sample there are approximately 1,500 clones, with approximately 70% seen only once. Jointly, the top ten make up 35% to 45% of the sample.

Specimens were post-treatment primary, local recurrence and metastasis tumors from poor-prognosis patients. Metastasis specimens were frozen resected lung metastases of osteosarcoma. The TCR originated in a woman aged 25 to 39 with osteosarcoma. The age is the age at diagnosis. Sequenced input: metastatic tumor tissue from the lung. Read against the paper, the sample's cell subset or site label means: lung metastasis of osteosarcoma.

The DNA reads TGTGCCAGCAGTTTAGTGGGACAGGGCTACAATGAGCAGTTCTTC. This translates into CASSLVGQGYNEQFF. The sequence joins TRBV28 to TRBJ2-1; 9 middle bases align to TRBD1. The CDR3 has 15 amino acids, counting the end cysteine and phenylalanine. CDR3 DNA only is kept here, 45 bases in frame from base 1. The germline V gene yields MDHEN for CDR1 and SYDVKM for CDR2. Trimming accounts for 2 bases at V and 3 bases at J, while the number of junction bases matched to no gene is 2.